These 3 T cell receptor beta chains share one sample of origin, sequenced in a study of identical twins. From the 5' RACE reads, TCRdb called clonotypes with MiXCR, one entry per CDR3 protein. Of about 530,000 distinct CDR3 sequences in the sample, 13% to 15% were seen once. These data were likewise used in another study, on yellow fever vaccine responses in identical twins.

The sequencing input was CD4+ T cells sorted from blood. The receptors come from a young woman in good health.

The chain is built from TRBV4-2 and TRBJ2-7; D remains ambiguous. Germline lookup yields CDR1 LGHNA and CDR2 YNFKEQ. V dropped 0 bases and J dropped 4 bases, with 10 bases sitting between them. The CDR3 totals 14 residues. The CDR3 DNA is TGTGCCAGCAGCCAAGACGTCAGAATATACGAGCAGTACTTC. Amino acid sequence: CASSQDVRIYEQYF.

The chain couples TRBV24-1 to TRBJ2-3; 8 nucleotides align to TRBD1. Germline V gene lookup returns CDR1 KGHDR and CDR2 SFDVKD. The V segment lost 4 bases and the J segment 6 bases; nucleotides outside the gene matches: 11. This CDR3 comprises 16 residues. In DNA form, the CDR3 reads TGTGCCACCAGTGACCCGCGGCTGACAGGGGTTGATACGCAGTATTTT. Protein product: CATSDPRLTGVDTQYF.

This clonotype was seen at least ten times. This chain joins TRBV20-1 and TRBJ2-7, with D perhaps matching TRBD2 (5 bases). CDR3 length equals 14 residues. From germline, CDR1 is DFQATT and CDR2 SNEGSKA (reference sequence). Trimming pared 1 base from V and 6 bases from J, leaving 16 bases between. The CDR3 region has the DNA TGCAGTGCTAGAGGTAGAAAACTGAGCGGCGAGCAGTACTTC. Protein sequence: CSARGRKLSGEQYF.